This T cell receptor (beta chain) was sequenced for a study of cytomegalovirus exposure and HLA in healthy donors. Whole-study results and caveats: With high specificity and sensitivity, the classifier reportedly diagnosed cytomegalovirus status. For most subjects, TCR beta sequences were reported to predict HLA-A and HLA-B alleles with accuracy. There were some public TCRs occurring in many donors, but most TCR sequences were rare.

V gave up 1 base and J gave up 1 base, with 9 bases separating them. CDR1 is SGHAT, CDR2 FQNNGV, per germline. This CDR3 has 15 amino acids. PCR involved 60 Vbeta and 13 Jbeta primers. Here immunoSEQ multiplex PCR was the method, and the copy in TCRdb shows in-frame clones only, minus some. Seen here are roughly 130,000 clones, about 66% observed once, and the top ten hold 1.5% to 2%. As to this clone: What it recognizes is unknown.

Donors had nominal health at sampling but likely had unrecorded immune exposures. The chain carries TRBV11-2 and TRBJ2-3; tentative D call: TRBD2 (6 bases). The clonotype was recovered from a man between 25 and 39 years old in good health and CMV-seropositive. Sequenced: PBMCs. The CDR3 sequence is CASSLAGAGTDTQYF. The CDR3 DNA sequence: TGTGCCAGCAGCTTAGCGGGAGCCGGCACAGATACGCAGTATTTT.